A single sample gave rise to the 23 T cell receptor beta chains below, sequenced in a study of Ad26.COV2.S vaccination and SARS-CoV-2 variants. The sample's treatment: some 19 received Ad26.COV2.S at low or high dose, single or two shots; 5 received placebo; per-sample allocation not given. The samples date from day 63 after the first vaccine or placebo injection. Profiling relied on immunoSEQ multiplex PCR, and the TCRdb table lists in-frame clones only, not all of them. The sample has some 640,000 clones; roughly 90% are singletons. The specimen was peripheral blood, collected in a trial of Ad26.COV2.S vaccine versus placebo. The receptors derive from a person between 18 and 65 years old who received the Ad26.COV2.S COVID-19 vaccine or a placebo.

At least ten counts were recorded for this clone. The V gene is TRBV6-1, the J gene TRBJ1-5; no clear D. The V gene lost 2 bases and the J gene lost 9 bases, with 5 bases spanning the gap. The germline CDR1 and CDR2 sequences are MNHNS and SASEGT. The CDR3 covers 11 residues. CDR3 amino acids: CASSEWGPQHF. CDR3 nucleotide sequence: TGTGCCAGCAGTGAATGGGGGCCCCAGCATTTT.

The chain is built from TRBV2 and TRBJ1-3; the D gene is possibly TRBD1 (6 bases). Trimming shortened V by 7 bases and J by 2 bases, and 18 bases separated the two germline ends. Germline CDR1 is SNHLY and CDR2 is FYNNEI. The CDR3 has 16 residues. CDR3: CASTEGGAVAGNTIYF. For the CDR3, the DNA is TGTGCCAGCACCGAGGGGGGGGCAGTAGCTGGAAACACCATATATTTT. Variable domain in full (rest from reference TRBV2 and TRBJ1-3): EPEVTQTPSHQVTQMGQEVILRCVPISNHLYFYWYRQILGQKVEFLVSFYNNEISEKSEIFDDQFSVERPDGSNFTLKIRSTKLEDSAMYFCASTEGGAVAGNTIYFGEGSWLTVV.

This clone occurred a few times. The chain employs TRBV3-1 (or the pseudogene TRBV3-2) and TRBJ1-5; the match to TRBD1 covers 7 bases. V lost 4 bases, J lost 4 bases, and 4 bases stayed unmatched. Germline lookup yields CDR1 LGHDT and CDR2 YNNKEL (reference sequence). CDR3 size: 14 residues. The CDR3 DNA follows: TGTGCCAGCAGCCTTGGGACAGTAAATCAGCCCCAGCATTTT. Protein: CASSLGTVNQPQHF.

Comments on this clone: A read error may account for a junction end that differs from germline. The rearrangement joins TRBV7-7 to TRBJ2-2; 9 nucleotides match TRBD1. Germline CDR1 reads SSHAT; CDR2 reads FNYEAQ (reference sequence). There are 16 residues in the CDR3. The CDR3 nucleotides read TGTGCTAGCAGCTTTACACCGGGACAGGGCACCGGGGAGCTGTTTTTT. As protein: CASSFTPGQGTGELFF.

V gene TRBV10-3 combines with J gene TRBJ1-5, with D possibly matching TRBD1 (5 bases). Deletions cut 3 bases from V and 2 bases from J, with 14 bases between. Germline lookup yields CDR1 ENHRY and CDR2 SYGVKD. This CDR3 has 16 amino acids. DNA for the CDR3: TGTGCCATCAGTGACTCGGACGCGGGGGGCAATCAGCCCCAGCATTTT. Protein product: CAISDSDAGGNQPQHF.

For the CDR3, the DNA is TGTGCCAGCAGCTTAGGGGGACAGGGGGAGCAGTACTTC. Encoded protein: CASSLGGQGEQYF. V usage is TRBV11-3 and J usage is TRBJ2-7; 10 positions agree with TRBD1. With 1 base clipped from V and 7 bases from J, the junction kept 1 base outside the gene matches. This CDR3 is built from 13 residues. CDR1 SGHNT and CDR2 YENEEA come from the germline V gene.

The chain carries TRBV19 and TRBJ2-5; D may be TRBD2 (6 bases). Germline CDR1 reads LNHDA; CDR2 reads SQIVND (reference sequence). The V and J ends lost 5 bases and 1 base respectively, with 14 bases between them. The CDR3 sequence is 15 residues long. The CDR3 DNA sequence: TGTGCCAGTAGTTCACGTAGCGGAGGCCAAGAGACCCAGTACTTC. Residues: CASSSRSGGQETQYF.

This clone has only one observation. The V gene is TRBV7-2, the J gene TRBJ2-3, with TRBD2 identical over 9 bases. CDR1 SGHTA and CDR2 FQGNSA come from the germline V gene. V lost 4 bases and J lost 4; bases outside the gene matches: 6. CDR3 size: 15 residues. The CDR3 region has the DNA TGTGCCAGCAGCTCCCAGACTAGCGGCCCAGATACGCAGTATTTT. Translated: CASSSQTSGPDTQYF.

This chain links TRBV30 with TRBJ1-2; no definite D call. With 4 bases removed from V and 8 bases from J, the gap between germline ends came to 11 bases. The CDR3 has 11 residues. Looked up from germline, CDR1 is GTSNPN and CDR2 is SVGIG (reference sequence). The CDR3 protein is CAWTWAGGYTF. CDR3 nucleotides: TGTGCCTGGACGTGGGCGGGCGGCTACACCTTC.

V usage is TRBV7-3 and J usage is TRBJ2-7; the D gene is possibly TRBD2 (7 bases). This CDR3 is 16 amino acids long. With 2 bases removed from V and 3 bases from J, the gap between germline ends came to 17 bases. Germline V CDR1 and CDR2: SGHTA, FQGTGA. CDR3 nucleotide sequence: TGTGCCAGCAGCTTACCCCCCGGGGGGCCCTACTACGAGCAGTACTTC. This sequence encodes CASSLPPGGPYYEQYF.

The V call is TRBV2, the J call TRBJ1-5; maybe TRBD1 (5 bases). Germline V lookup: CDR1 SNHLY, CDR2 FYNNEI. CDR3 length equals 15 residues. V was shortened by 1 base and J by 7 bases, with 14 bases between the two germline ends. CDR3 region: CASSEGSGWVQPQHF. The CDR3 coding sequence is TGTGCCAGCAGTGAAGGATCAGGGTGGGTACAGCCCCAGCATTTT.

The chain couples TRBV18 to TRBJ2-3; 10 bases are a match to TRBD2. Germline V gene sequence: CDR1 KGHSH, CDR2 LQKENI. The CDR3 extends over 15 amino acids. V was clipped by 2 bases and J by 4 bases; unmatched bases: 3. Here the CDR3 reads CASSPGLAGADTQYF. As DNA, the CDR3 is TGTGCCAGCTCACCAGGGCTAGCGGGGGCAGATACGCAGTATTTT. The full variable domain, its missing parts supplied by reference TRBV18 and TRBJ2-3, is NAGVMQNPRHLVRRRGQEARLRCSPMKGHSHVYWYRQLPEEGLKFMVYLQKENIIDESGMPKERFSAEFPKEGPSILRIQQVVRGDSAAYFCASSPGLAGADTQYFGPGTRLTVL.

The J gene is TRBJ2-5, the V gene TRBV7-9; 8 nucleotides agree with TRBD1. V shed 5 bases and J 3 bases; nucleotides not matched to a gene: 5. Germline assignment: CDR1 SEHNR and CDR2 FQNEAQ (reference sequence). The CDR3 spans 14 residues. DNA for the CDR3: TGTGCCAGCAGCCCCTGGACAGGGAAAGAGACCCAGTACTTC. As protein: CASSPWTGKETQYF.

V is TRBV7-8 and J is TRBJ1-2; 11 bases agree with TRBD1. The CDR3 length is 18 residues. Germline CDR1 and CDR2: SGHVS and FQNEAQ. V gave up 7 bases and J gave up 8 bases; unmatched junction bases: 21. The CDR3 loop is CASTSGAGQGAPPRGYTF. DNA of the CDR3: TGTGCCAGCACCTCCGGAGCCGGACAGGGGGCTCCTCCGCGAGGCTACACCTTC. The full variable domain, in which reference TRBV7-8 and TRBJ1-2 provide the parts outside the CDR3, is GAGVSQSPRYKVAKRGQDVALRCDPISGHVSLFWYQQALGQGPEFLTYFQNEAQLDKSGLPSDRFFAERPEGSVSTLKIQRTQQEDSAVYLCASTSGAGQGAPPRGYTFGSGTRLTVV.

This clone was seen many times. The chain carries TRBV19 and TRBJ2-2; D remains unclear. Germline V CDR1 and CDR2: LNHDA, SQIVND (reference sequence). V lost 4 bases to trimming and J lost 7 bases, with 10 bases between them. This CDR3 spans 13 amino acids. CDR3: CASSTRPFGELFF. CDR3 bases: TGTGCCAGTAGTACCCGGCCCTTCGGGGAGCTGTTTTTT.

The chain links TRBV19 to TRBJ1-4; unclear D gene. Trimming shortened V by 9 bases and J by 0 bases, and 14 bases separated the two germline ends. Germline CDR1 and CDR2: LNHDA and SQIVND (reference sequence). The CDR3 extends over 15 amino acids. In DNA form, the CDR3 reads TGTGCCAGCACAACCTGGCCAGCAACTAATGAAAAACTGTTTTTT. It translates to CASTTWPATNEKLFF. Looking up the rest from reference TRBV19 and TRBJ1-4 gives the full variable domain: DGGITQSPKYLFRKEGQNVTLSCEQNLNHDAMYWYRQDPGQGLRLIYYSQIVNDFQKGDIAEGYSVSREKKESFPLTVTSAQKNPTAFYLCASTTWPATNEKLFFGSGTQLSVL.

The rearrangement joins TRBV10-3 to TRBJ1-2; D may be TRBD1 (6 bases). Deletions cut 2 bases from V and 2 bases from J, with 15 bases between. CDR1 and CDR2 (germline): ENHRY, SYGVKD. The length of the CDR3 is 16 residues. The CDR3 region is CAISENDGGGNYGYTF. The CDR3 DNA reads as TGTGCCATCAGTGAGAATGATGGGGGCGGGAACTATGGCTACACCTTC.

CDR3 region: CASSSDRYGYTF. Here the CDR3 DNA reads TGTGCCAGCAGCTCCGACAGATATGGCTACACCTTC. This chain joins TRBV13 and TRBJ1-2; weak D call: TRBD1 (5 bases). This CDR3 spans 12 amino acids. Trimming stripped 4 bases from V and 5 bases from J, with 8 bases between. Germline V CDR1 and CDR2: PRHDT, FYEKMQ (reference sequence).

This chain connects TRBV7-2 to TRBJ1-2; TRBD1 is a possible D gene (6 bases). Trimming pared 3 bases from V and 8 bases from J, leaving 16 bases between. CDR1 SGHTA and CDR2 FQGNSA come from the germline V gene. This CDR3 is 14 amino acids long. The CDR3 loop reads CASSFGTIPGGYTF. The CDR3 coding sequence is TGTGCCAGCAGCTTCGGGACAATCCCGGGGGGCTACACCTTC. The variable domain in full, completed from reference TRBV7-2 and TRBJ1-2, reads GAGVSQSPSNKVTEKGKDVELRCDPISGHTALYWYRQSLGQGLEFLIYFQGNSAPDKSGLPSDRFSAERTGGSVSTLTIQRTQQEDSAVYLCASSFGTIPGGYTFGSGTRLTVV.

CDR3 DNA: TGTGCCAGCAGCCGACGGGGGGTGGTCTACAATGAGCAGTTCTTC. It encodes CASSRRGVVYNEQFF. The chain uses TRBV6-5 and TRBJ2-1; 7 positions agree with TRBD2. The CDR3 sequence is 15 residues long. The J segment lost 3 bases and the V segment lost 6 bases, leaving 8 bases of the junction unmatched. CDR1 and CDR2 (germline): MNHEY, SVGAGI.

The chain employs TRBV7-9 and TRBJ2-7; TRBD1 agrees at 9 bases. Germline CDR1 reads SEHNR; CDR2 reads FQNEAQ (reference sequence). The trim removed 8 bases at V and 11 bases at J, leaving 13 bases unmatched. This CDR3 region has 13 residues. The CDR3 region has the DNA TGTGCCAGCCCGGGCCCCCCGACAGGGGGGAAGTACTTC. Amino acids: CASPGPPTGGKYF.

The rearrangement links TRBV24-1 to TRBJ2-2; D unclear. The CDR3 has 15 residues. Trimming took 4 bases from V and 5 from J, leaving 13 bases between them. Germline-derived CDR1 and CDR2 are KGHDR and SFDVKD. This CDR3 is CATSDLAVQTGELFF. The DNA of the CDR3 is TGTGCCACCAGTGACTTGGCAGTTCAAACCGGGGAGCTGTTTTTT.

This clone was counted ten times or more. The chain is built from TRBV19 and TRBJ1-5; D gene unclear. Per the germline V gene, CDR1 is LNHDA and CDR2 is SQIVND (reference sequence). Trimming took 10 bases from V and 0 from J, leaving 13 bases between them. The CDR3 contains 14 residues. CDR3 nucleotide sequence: TGTGCCACTGCAACGGGAGATAGCAATCAGCCCCAGCATTTT. It codes for CATATGDSNQPQHF.